This T cell receptor (beta chain) was captured by sequencing in a study of shared clonotypes between healthy human individuals. Sequencing was performed with immunoSEQ multiplex PCR; in TCRdb, only in-frame clones are kept and a portion is missing. The table lists under 2.5 million clones, around 93% of them singletons. Specimen: naive CD4+ T cells from PBMCs. Sample subset: CD45RA+ positively selected. The sequence derives from a man between 18 and 35 years old in good health. Some clones in this sample may be carry-over from other donors' samples.

The CDR3 DNA follows: TGTGCCAGTGTTGGAGGGACTGAAGCTTTCTTT. Protein sequence: CASVGGTEAFF. The V call is TRBV28, the J call TRBJ1-1; D unresolved. CDR1 and CDR2 from the germline V gene are MDHEN and SYDVKM. The CDR3 has 11 amino acids. V was trimmed by 9 bases and J by 5 bases, leaving 10 bases between them.